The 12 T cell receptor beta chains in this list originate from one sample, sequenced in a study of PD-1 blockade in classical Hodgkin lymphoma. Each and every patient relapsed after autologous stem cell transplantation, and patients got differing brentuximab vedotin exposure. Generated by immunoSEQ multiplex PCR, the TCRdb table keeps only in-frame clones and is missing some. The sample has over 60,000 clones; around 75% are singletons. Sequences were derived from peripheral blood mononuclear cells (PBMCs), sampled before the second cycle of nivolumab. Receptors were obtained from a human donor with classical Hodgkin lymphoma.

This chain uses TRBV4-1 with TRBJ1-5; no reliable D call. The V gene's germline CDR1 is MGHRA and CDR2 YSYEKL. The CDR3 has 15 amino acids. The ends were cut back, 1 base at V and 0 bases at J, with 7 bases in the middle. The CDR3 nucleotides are TGCGCCAGCAGCCAAGGTGCTGGTAGCAATCAGCCCCAGCATTTT. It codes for CASSQGAGSNQPQHF.

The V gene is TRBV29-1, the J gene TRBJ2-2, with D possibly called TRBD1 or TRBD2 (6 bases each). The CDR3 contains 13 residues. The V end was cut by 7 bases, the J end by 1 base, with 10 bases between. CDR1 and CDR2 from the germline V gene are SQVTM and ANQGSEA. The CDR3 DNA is TGCAGCGCCGGGGGCTTGAACACCGGGGAGCTGTTTTTT. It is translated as CSAGGLNTGELFF.

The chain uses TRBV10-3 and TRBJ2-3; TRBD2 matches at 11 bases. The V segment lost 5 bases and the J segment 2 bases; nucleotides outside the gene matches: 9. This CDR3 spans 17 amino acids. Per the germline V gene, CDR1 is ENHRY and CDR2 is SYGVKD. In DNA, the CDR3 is TGTGCCATCAGTCGCCTTGGGACTAGCGGTAACACAGATACGCAGTATTTT. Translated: CAISRLGTSGNTDTQYF.

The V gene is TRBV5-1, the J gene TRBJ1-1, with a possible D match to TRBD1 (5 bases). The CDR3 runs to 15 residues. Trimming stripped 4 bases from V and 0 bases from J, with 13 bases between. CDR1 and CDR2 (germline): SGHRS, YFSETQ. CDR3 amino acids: CASSPWGGLNTEAFF. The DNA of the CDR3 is TGCGCCAGCAGCCCCTGGGGCGGATTGAACACTGAAGCTTTCTTT. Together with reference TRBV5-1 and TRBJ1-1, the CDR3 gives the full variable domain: KAGVTQTPRYLIKTRGQQVTLSCSPISGHRSVSWYQQTPGQGLQFLFEYFSETQRNKGNFPGRFSGRQFSNSRSEMNVSTLELGDSALYLCASSPWGGLNTEAFFGQGTRLTVV.

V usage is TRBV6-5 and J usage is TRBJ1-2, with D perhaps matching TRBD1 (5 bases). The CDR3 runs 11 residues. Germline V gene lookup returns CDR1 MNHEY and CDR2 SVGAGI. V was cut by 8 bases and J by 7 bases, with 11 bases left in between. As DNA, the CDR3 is TGTGCCAGCCGGAGGGGCGGTGGCTACACCTTC. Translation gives CASRRGGGYTF.

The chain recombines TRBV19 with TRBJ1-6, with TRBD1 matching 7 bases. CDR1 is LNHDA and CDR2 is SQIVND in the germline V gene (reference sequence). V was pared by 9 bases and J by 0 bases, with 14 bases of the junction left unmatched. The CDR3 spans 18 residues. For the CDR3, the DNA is TGTGCCAGCCTAACCAGGGACAGAAAAAACTCCTATAATTCACCCCTCCACTTT. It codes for CASLTRDRKNSYNSPLHF. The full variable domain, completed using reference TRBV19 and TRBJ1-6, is DGGITQSPKYLFRKEGQNVTLSCEQNLNHDAMYWYRQDPGQGLRLIYYSQIVNDFQKGDIAEGYSVSREKKESFPLTVTSAQKNPTAFYLCASLTRDRKNSYNSPLHFGNGTRLTVT.

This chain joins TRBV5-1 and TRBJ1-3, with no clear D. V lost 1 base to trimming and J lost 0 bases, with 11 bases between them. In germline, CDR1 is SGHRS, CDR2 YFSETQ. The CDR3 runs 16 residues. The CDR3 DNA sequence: TGCGCCAGCAGCTTGACGGCGGCCGACTCTGGAAACACCATATATTTT. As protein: CASSLTAADSGNTIYF.

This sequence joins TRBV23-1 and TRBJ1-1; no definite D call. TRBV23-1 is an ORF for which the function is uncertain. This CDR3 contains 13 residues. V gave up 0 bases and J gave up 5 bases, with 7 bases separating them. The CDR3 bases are TGCGCCAGCAGTCAATCGAGTAAGACTGAAGCTTTCTTT. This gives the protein CASSQSSKTEAFF.

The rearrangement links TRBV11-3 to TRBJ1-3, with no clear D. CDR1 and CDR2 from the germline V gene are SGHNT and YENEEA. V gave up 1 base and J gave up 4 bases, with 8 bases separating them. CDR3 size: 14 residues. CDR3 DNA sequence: TGTGCCAGCAGCTTAGTCGGGTCGGGAAACACCATATATTTT. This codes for CASSLVGSGNTIYF.

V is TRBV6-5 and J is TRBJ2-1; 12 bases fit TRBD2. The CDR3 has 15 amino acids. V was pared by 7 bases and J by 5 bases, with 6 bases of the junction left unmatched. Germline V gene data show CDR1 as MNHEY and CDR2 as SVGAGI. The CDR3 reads CASTLAGGLNNEQFF. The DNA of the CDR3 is TGTGCCAGCACGCTAGCGGGAGGGCTAAACAATGAGCAGTTCTTC.

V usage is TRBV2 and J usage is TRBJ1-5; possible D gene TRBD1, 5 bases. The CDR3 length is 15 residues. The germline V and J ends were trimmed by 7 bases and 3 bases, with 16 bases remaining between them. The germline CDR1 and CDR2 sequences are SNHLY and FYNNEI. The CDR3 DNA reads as TGTGCCAGCACCGAAAGTATGACAGCCAATCAGCCCCAGCATTTT. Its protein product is CASTESMTANQPQHF.

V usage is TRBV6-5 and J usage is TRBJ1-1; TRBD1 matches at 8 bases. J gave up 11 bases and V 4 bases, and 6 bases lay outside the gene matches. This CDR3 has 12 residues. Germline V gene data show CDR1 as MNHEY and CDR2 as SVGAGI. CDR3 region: CASSLTGGQAFF. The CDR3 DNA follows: TGTGCCAGCAGTTTAACAGGGGGGCAGGCTTTCTTT.